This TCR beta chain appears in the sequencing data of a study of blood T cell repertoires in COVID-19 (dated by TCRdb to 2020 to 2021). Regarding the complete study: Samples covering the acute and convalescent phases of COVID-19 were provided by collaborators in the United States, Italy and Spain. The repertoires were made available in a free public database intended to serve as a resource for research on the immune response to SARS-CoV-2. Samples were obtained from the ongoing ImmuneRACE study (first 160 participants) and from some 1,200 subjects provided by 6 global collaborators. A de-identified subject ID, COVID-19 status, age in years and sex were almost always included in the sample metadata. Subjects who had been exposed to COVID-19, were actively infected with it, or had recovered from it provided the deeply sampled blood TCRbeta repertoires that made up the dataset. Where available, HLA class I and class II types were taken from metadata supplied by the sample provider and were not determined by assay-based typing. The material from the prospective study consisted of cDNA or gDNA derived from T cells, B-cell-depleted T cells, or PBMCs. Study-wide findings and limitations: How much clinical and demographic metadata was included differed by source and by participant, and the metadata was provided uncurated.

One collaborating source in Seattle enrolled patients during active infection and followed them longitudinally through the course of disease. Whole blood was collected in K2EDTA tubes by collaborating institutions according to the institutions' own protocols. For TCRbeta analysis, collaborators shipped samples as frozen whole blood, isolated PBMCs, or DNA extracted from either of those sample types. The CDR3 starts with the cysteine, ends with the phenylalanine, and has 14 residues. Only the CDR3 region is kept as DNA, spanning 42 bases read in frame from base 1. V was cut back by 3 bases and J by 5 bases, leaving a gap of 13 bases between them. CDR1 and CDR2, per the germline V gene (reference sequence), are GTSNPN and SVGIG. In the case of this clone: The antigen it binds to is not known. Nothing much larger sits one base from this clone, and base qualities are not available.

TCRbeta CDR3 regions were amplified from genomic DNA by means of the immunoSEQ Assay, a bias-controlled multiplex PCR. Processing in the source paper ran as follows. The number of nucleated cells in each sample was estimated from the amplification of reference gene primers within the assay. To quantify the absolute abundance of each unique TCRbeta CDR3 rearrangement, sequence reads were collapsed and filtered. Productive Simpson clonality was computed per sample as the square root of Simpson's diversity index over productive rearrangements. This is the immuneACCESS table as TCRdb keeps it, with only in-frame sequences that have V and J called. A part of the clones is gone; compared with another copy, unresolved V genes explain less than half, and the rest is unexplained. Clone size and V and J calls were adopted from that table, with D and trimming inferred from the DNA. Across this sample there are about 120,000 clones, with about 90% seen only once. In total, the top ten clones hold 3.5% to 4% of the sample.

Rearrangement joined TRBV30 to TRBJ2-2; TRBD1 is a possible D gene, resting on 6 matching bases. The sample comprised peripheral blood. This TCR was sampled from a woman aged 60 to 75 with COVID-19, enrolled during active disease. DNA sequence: TGTGCCTGGAGAGTCAAAGGGGGAACCGGGGAGCTGTTTTTT. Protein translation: CAWRVKGGTGELFF.